Presented here are 18 T cell receptor beta chains from one specimen sequenced in a study of blood T cell repertoires in COVID-19. TCRdb keeps only in-frame clones here, not all; method: immunoSEQ multiplex PCR. The profile covers about 130,000 clones, with around 82% appearing a single time and roughly 17% taken by the ten largest. Sequencing input: peripheral blood. All receptors derive from a man aged 25 to 45 with COVID-19, enrolled during active disease.

This clone came up a few times. J is TRBJ2-7 and V is TRBV19, with a tentative D call TRBD2 (5 bases). Between the trimmed V and J ends, which lost 1 base and 5 bases, there was a span of 9 bases. The CDR3 has 13 residues. Germline CDR1 and CDR2: LNHDA and SQIVND (reference sequence). This chain's CDR3 is CASSIAGIHEQYF. For the CDR3, the DNA is TGTGCCAGTAGTATAGCGGGGATCCACGAGCAGTACTTC.

This CDR3 is CASSSMTGTNQPQHF. CDR3 DNA: TGTGCCAGCAGTTCCATGACAGGGACTAATCAGCCCCAGCATTTT. This chain links TRBV27 with TRBJ1-5, with 7 bases identical to TRBD1. The CDR3 has 15 amino acids. Germline values: CDR1 MNHEY, CDR2 SMNVEV (reference sequence). V shed 4 bases and J 4 bases; nucleotides not matched to a gene: 7.

The gene calls are TRBV7-9 and TRBJ1-1; D is ambiguous. V was pared by 4 bases and J by 5 bases, with 8 bases between. CDR1 is SEHNR and CDR2 is FQNEAQ in the germline V gene (reference sequence). The CDR3 loop spans 12 amino acids. CDR3 region: CASSSTGTEAFF. The CDR3 nucleotides read TGTGCCAGCAGCTCAACGGGAACTGAAGCTTTCTTT.

The V gene is TRBV27, the J gene TRBJ2-7; D perhaps matches TRBD2 (5 bases). Trimming removed 5 bases from V and 3 bases from J, with 11 bases in between. The length of the CDR3 is 13 residues. From germline, CDR1 is MNHEY and CDR2 SMNVEV (reference sequence). The CDR3: CASSIFRGYEQYF. Written as DNA, the CDR3 is TGTGCCAGCAGTATCTTTCGGGGCTACGAGCAGTACTTC.

V and J are TRBV10-1 and TRBJ2-5; 11 positions agree with TRBD2. V gave up 6 bases and J gave up 5 bases; unmatched junction bases: 5. The CDR3 spans 14 residues. CDR1 WNHNN and CDR2 SYGVQD come from the germline V gene (reference sequence). The CDR3 DNA reads TGCGCCAGCAGCGTAGCGGGGGGGTGGGAGACCCAGTACTTC. Amino acid sequence: CASSVAGGWETQYF.

The CDR3 reads CASISTRSTGELFF. DNA for the CDR3: TGTGCCAGTATCTCTACTCGATCCACCGGGGAGCTGTTTTTT. The rearrangement joins TRBV19 to TRBJ2-2; D not resolved. This CDR3 is 14 amino acids long. Germline V gene lookup returns CDR1 LNHDA and CDR2 SQIVND (reference sequence). The V end lost 7 bases, the J end lost 4 bases, and 13 bases lay between the germline ends. The whole variable domain, remainder taken from reference TRBV19 and TRBJ2-2, is DGGITQSPKYLFRKEGQNVTLSCEQNLNHDAMYWYRQDPGQGLRLIYYSQIVNDFQKGDIAEGYSVSREKKESFPLTVTSAQKNPTAFYLCASISTRSTGELFFGEGSRLTVL.

This clone was seen just once. The chain carries TRBV7-9 and TRBJ2-4; the D gene is possibly TRBD2 (5 bases). This CDR3 region has 14 residues. CDR1 SEHNR and CDR2 FQNEAQ come from the germline V gene (reference sequence). V shed 4 bases and J shed 5 bases, with 12 bases lying between them. The CDR3 here is CASSSPGWQNIQYF. The CDR3 nucleotides read TGTGCCAGCAGCTCTCCGGGGTGGCAAAACATTCAGTACTTC.

This clone appeared a single time. The chain is built from TRBV30 and TRBJ1-1; D perhaps matches TRBD1 (5 bases). The CDR3 is 13 residues long. V shed 3 bases and J shed 5 bases, with 13 bases lying between them. Germline-derived CDR1 and CDR2 are GTSNPN and SVGIG (reference sequence). Here the CDR3 reads CAWSSDGGTEAFF. CDR3 DNA sequence: TGTGCCTGGAGCAGTGATGGGGGGACTGAAGCTTTCTTT.

The genes are TRBV5-1 and TRBJ1-5, with 7 bases fitting TRBD1. The CDR3 is made up of 14 amino acids. The germline V gene encodes CDR1 SGHRS and CDR2 YFSETQ. The V segment lost 5 bases and the J segment 2 bases; nucleotides outside the gene matches: 4. CDR3 in amino acids: CASRPGTGNQPQHF. The CDR3 nucleotides are TGCGCCAGCAGGCCGGGGACAGGCAATCAGCCCCAGCATTTT.

The genes are TRBV6-5 and TRBJ1-6; D is uncertain. Germline CDR1 reads MNHEY; CDR2 reads SVGAGI. V lost 7 bases, J lost 7 bases, and 14 bases lay in between. The CDR3 totals 14 residues. The CDR3 nucleotides are TGTGCCAGCACAGACGGGGTGGGGAATTCACCCCTCCACTTT. It encodes CASTDGVGNSPLHF.

The chain uses TRBV19 and TRBJ1-1; D gene ambiguous. The CDR3 totals 14 residues. Trimming removed 0 bases at V and 5 bases at J, with 10 bases between. CDR1 and CDR2 from the germline V gene are LNHDA and SQIVND (reference sequence). CDR3 DNA: TGTGCCAGTAGTATAGATCGGGAACGGACTGAAGCTTTCTTT. Protein: CASSIDRERTEAFF. Full variable domain (remainder filled in from reference TRBV19 and TRBJ1-1): DGGITQSPKYLFRKEGQNVTLSCEQNLNHDAMYWYRQDPGQGLRLIYYSQIVNDFQKGDIAEGYSVSREKKESFPLTVTSAQKNPTAFYLCASSIDRERTEAFFGQGTRLTVV.

This chain joins TRBV28 and TRBJ1-5; D unresolved. The CDR3 contains 15 residues. Germline values: CDR1 MDHEN, CDR2 SYDVKM. With 10 bases removed from V and 0 bases from J, the gap between germline ends came to 16 bases. CDR3 nucleotide sequence: TGTGCCACAAAAAACGGGGTAAATAGCAATCAGCCCCAGCATTTT. It codes for CATKNGVNSNQPQHF.

In this sample, this clone turned up once. This chain links TRBV6-5 with TRBJ2-7; the D gene is possibly TRBD2 (6 bases). V was pared by 0 bases and J by 5 bases, with 11 bases between. This CDR3 region has 14 residues. Germline CDR1 is MNHEY and CDR2 is SVGAGI. Written as DNA, the CDR3 is TGTGCCAGCAGTTACTCCGGGGGAGCCCACGAGCAGTACTTC. Residues: CASSYSGGAHEQYF.

The gene calls are TRBV30 and TRBJ1-6; 8 positions match TRBD1. The CDR3 is 15 amino acids. After removal of 4 bases from V and 8 bases from J, the junction contained 10 bases not matched to a gene. Looked up from germline, CDR1 is GTSNPN and CDR2 is SVGIG (reference sequence). In DNA, the CDR3 is TGTGCCTGGAAAATCCGGGACAGGCTTTATTCACCCCTCCACTTT. Translation gives CAWKIRDRLYSPLHF.

CDR3 nucleotides: TGCGCCAGCAGCTTGGCCCCCATGAACACTGAAGCTTTCTTT. Amino acid sequence: CASSLAPMNTEAFF. The chain has TRBV5-1 and TRBJ1-1; no firm D call. The V end lost 0 bases, the J end lost 0 bases, and 6 bases lay between the germline ends. The CDR3 is made up of 14 amino acids. Per the germline V gene, CDR1 is SGHRS and CDR2 is YFSETQ.

This sequence joins TRBV6-5 and TRBJ1-1, with D tentatively TRBD1 (6 bases). Looked up from germline, CDR1 is MNHEY and CDR2 is SVGAGI. Trimming removed 0 bases at V and 6 bases at J, with 17 bases between. The CDR3 is made up of 16 amino acids. CDR3: CASSYSWGRGSAEAFF. The CDR3 DNA follows: TGTGCCAGCAGTTACTCATGGGGCAGGGGTTCGGCTGAAGCTTTCTTT.

This chain uses TRBV5-4 with TRBJ2-3; no definite D call. V gave up 0 bases and J gave up 3 bases, with 8 bases separating them. CDR1 and CDR2 (germline): SGHNT, YYREEE (reference sequence). CDR3 size: 14 residues. The CDR3 spells CASSLGAGTDTQYF. CDR3 coding DNA: TGTGCCAGCAGCTTGGGGGCCGGAACAGATACGCAGTATTTT. The full variable domain, its missing parts supplied by reference TRBV5-4 and TRBJ2-3, is ETGVTQSPTHLIKTRGQQVTLRCSSQSGHNTVSWYQQALGQGPQFIFQYYREEENGRGNFPPRFSGLQFPNYSSELNVNALELDDSALYLCASSLGAGTDTQYFGPGTRLTVL.

The chain recombines TRBV15 with TRBJ2-7, with D possibly matching TRBD2 (6 bases). Germline V gene data show CDR1 as LNHNV and CDR2 as YYDKDF (reference sequence). V was cut by 5 bases and J by 7 bases, with 21 bases left in between. CDR3 length: 15 amino acids. DNA for the CDR3: TGTGCCACCAGCCCCCAGGGTGCGGGGAGTCTGGAGCAGTACTTC. Amino acid sequence: CATSPQGAGSLEQYF. Supplemented by reference TRBV15 and TRBJ2-7, the full variable domain reads DAMVIQNPRYQVTQFGKPVTLSCSQTLNHNVMYWYQQKSSQAPKLLFHYYDKDFNNEADTPDNFQSRRPNTSFCFLDIRSPGLGDTAMYLCATSPQGAGSLEQYFGPGTRLTVT.